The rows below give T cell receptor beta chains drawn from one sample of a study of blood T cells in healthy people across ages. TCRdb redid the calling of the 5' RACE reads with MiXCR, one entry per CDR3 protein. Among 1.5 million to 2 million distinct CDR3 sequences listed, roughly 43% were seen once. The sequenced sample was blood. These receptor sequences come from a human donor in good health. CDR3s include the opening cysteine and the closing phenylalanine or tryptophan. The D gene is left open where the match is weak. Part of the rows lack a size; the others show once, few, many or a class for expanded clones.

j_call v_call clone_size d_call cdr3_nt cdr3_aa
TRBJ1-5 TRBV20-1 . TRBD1 TGCAGTGCTAGTCGGGTTCCAGGGGGCCTTAGCAATCAGCCCCAGCATTTT CSASRVPGGLSNQPQHF
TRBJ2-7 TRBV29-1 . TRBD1 TGCAGCGTTGGGGACAGGACCTCCTACGAGCAGTACTTC CSVGDRTSYEQYF
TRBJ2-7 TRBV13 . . TGTGCCAGCAGCGGACCTTTAGAGCAGTACTTC CASSGPLEQYF
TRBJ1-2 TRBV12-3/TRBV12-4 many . TGTGCCAGCAGCCCAGGGGTAGGCTATGGCTACACCTTC CASSPGVGYGYTF
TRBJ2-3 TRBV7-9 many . TGTGCCAGCAGCTTTAGCGCCGTCACAGATACGCAGTATTTT CASSFSAVTDTQYF
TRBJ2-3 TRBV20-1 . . TGCAGTGCTAGTCCCGGGGGGCCCACAGATACGCAGTATTTT CSASPGGPTDTQYF
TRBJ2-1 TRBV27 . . TGTGCCAGCAGTTTGGGCCTCTGGAGCTCCTACAATGAGCAGTTCTTC CASSLGLWSSYNEQFF
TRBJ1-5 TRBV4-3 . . TGCGCCAGCAGCCAAGATTGGGCCTTGACTGGAAGCAATCAGCCCCAGCATTTT CASSQDWALTGSNQPQHF
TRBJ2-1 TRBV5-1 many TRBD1 TGTGCCAGCAGCTCGGGACAGGGCTCCTACAATGAGCAGTTCTTC CASSSGQGSYNEQFF
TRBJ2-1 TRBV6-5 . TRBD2 TGTGCCAGCAGTTACTCCTATGGTAGCGGGGAGGAGCAGTTCTTC CASSYSYGSGEEQFF
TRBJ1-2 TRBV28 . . TGTGCCAGCAGTCAACCTACAGGGAATAACTATGGCTACACCTTC CASSQPTGNNYGYTF
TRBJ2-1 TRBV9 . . TGTGCCAGCAGCGAGAGTGACAATGAGCAGTTCTTC CASSESDNEQFF
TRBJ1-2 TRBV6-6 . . TGTGCCAGCAGTTACCAGGCTGGGACGATGAGGAAGAATGGCTACACCTTC CASSYQAGTMRKNGYTF
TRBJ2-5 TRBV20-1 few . TGCAGTGCTACGCAGGGGCAAGAGACCCAGTACTTC CSATQGQETQYF
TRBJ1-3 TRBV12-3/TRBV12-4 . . TGTGCCAGCAGTCCCTCTCAGCTAAACACCATATATTTT CASSPSQLNTIYF
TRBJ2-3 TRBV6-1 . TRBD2 TGTGCCAGCAGTGAATTTGGGGGGGGATACACAGATACGCAGTATTTT CASSEFGGGYTDTQYF
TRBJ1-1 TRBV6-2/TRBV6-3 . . TGTGCCAGCAGTTACTTGACGCTATTGAACACTGAAGCTTTCTTT CASSYLTLLNTEAFF
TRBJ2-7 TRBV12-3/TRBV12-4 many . TGTGCCAGCAGTTTTGCGGGAGAGCAGTACTTC CASSFAGEQYF
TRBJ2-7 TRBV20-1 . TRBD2 TGCAGTGCTACTAGCGGGGGTTCCTACGAGCAGTACTTC CSATSGGSYEQYF
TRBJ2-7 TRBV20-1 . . TGCAGTGCTAGAAGGTTACAGGGTTGGAACGAGCAGTACTTC CSARRLQGWNEQYF
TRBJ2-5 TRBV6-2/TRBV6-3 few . TGTGCCAGCAGCCCAAACTTAGGGACTGAGACCCAGTACTTC CASSPNLGTETQYF
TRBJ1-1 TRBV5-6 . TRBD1 TGTGCCAGCAGCTCAAGGACAGGGGGCTCTGAAGCTTTCTTT CASSSRTGGSEAFF
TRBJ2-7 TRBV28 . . TGTGCCAGCAGTTTGGGAAGCGATTCCTCCTACGAGCAGTACTTC CASSLGSDSSYEQYF
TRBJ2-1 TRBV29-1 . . TGCAGCGTTGAAAGAGGGGACAATGAGCAGTTCTTC CSVERGDNEQFF
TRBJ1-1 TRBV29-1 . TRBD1 TGCAGCGGGGACAGGTTGAACACTGAAGCTTTCTTT CSGDRLNTEAFF
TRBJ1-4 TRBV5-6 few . TGTGCCAGCAGCCCAGGTCCGCAGGGTGAAAAACTGTTTTTT CASSPGPQGEKLFF
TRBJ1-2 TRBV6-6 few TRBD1 TGTGCCAGCAGACATACAGGGGGAGGCTACACCTTC CASRHTGGGYTF
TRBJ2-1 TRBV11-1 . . TGTGCCAGCAGTCGGAGTTATGGGCAGTTCTTC CASSRSYGQFF
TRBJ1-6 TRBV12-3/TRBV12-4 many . TGTGCCAGCAGTCTCCCAGGGTATTCACCCCTCCACTTT CASSLPGYSPLHF
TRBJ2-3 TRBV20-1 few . TGCAGTGCTGTGAGGGGGGGCTACACAGATACGCAGTATTTT CSAVRGGYTDTQYF
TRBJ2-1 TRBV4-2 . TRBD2 TGTGCCAGCAGCCAGGCCGCGGGGGGGCGGATCAATGAGCAGTTCTTC CASSQAAGGRINEQFF
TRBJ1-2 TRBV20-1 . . TGCAGTGCTAGAGAGGCTGGGTTGGGGGGATATGGCTACACCTTC CSAREAGLGGYGYTF
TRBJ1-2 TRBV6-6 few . TGTGCCAGCAGTTACAGGGCCGGGGACGACGGCTACACCTTC CASSYRAGDDGYTF
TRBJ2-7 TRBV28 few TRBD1 TGTGCCAGCCGAGACCCGGAGAAACAGGGGGTGCGTTGGGAGCAGTACTTC CASRDPEKQGVRWEQYF
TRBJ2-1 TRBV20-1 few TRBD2 TGCAGTGCTAGAGAGTACCGCGGGCGGGGGGGCCACAATGAGCAGTTCTTC CSAREYRGRGGHNEQFF
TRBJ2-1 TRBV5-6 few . TGTGCCAGCAGCCCTCCGGTATACAATGAGCAGTTCTTC CASSPPVYNEQFF
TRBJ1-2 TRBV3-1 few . TGTGCCAGCAGCCGGGACAACAGGGTTTCTGACTATGGCTACACCTTC CASSRDNRVSDYGYTF
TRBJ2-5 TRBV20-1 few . TGCAGTCCACCCGGATCGTTGGGGGAGACCCAGTACTTC CSPPGSLGETQYF
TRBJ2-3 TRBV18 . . TGTGCCAGCTCACAGAACACGGCGGATACGCAGTATTTT CASSQNTADTQYF
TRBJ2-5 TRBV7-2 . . TGTGCCAGCAGCTTTACTATAGTCGAGACCCAGTACTTC CASSFTIVETQYF